This T cell receptor beta chain derives from a study of human T cells and chemical hapten exposure. Between the trimmed V and J ends, which lost 2 bases and 8 bases, there was a span of 12 bases. This CDR3 contains 13 residues. Germline CDR1 MNHEY, CDR2 SVGAGI. The sample holds many counts of this clonotype. Its antigen is as yet unknown. The study's findings and limits: Alopecia affected the donors, so their immune response may differ from healthy people's. TCRs whose frequency exceeded 1 in 1000 remained the same following DPC sensitization.

Original data processing: Sample TCR counts, which ranged from 23,224 to 690,600, had a median of around 96,000. One entry per CDR3 protein, called by TCRdb with MiXCR from the RACE reads. V and J calls and clone size were set by TCRdb, not the authors. The data show some 330,000 distinct CDR3 sequences, about 5% seen once. Time point in this sample: pre-sensitization, week 0. The treatment: therapeutic diphenylcyclopropenone sensitization with weekly scalp DPC. Patch tests were applied only after blood draws. The V gene is TRBV6-5, the J gene TRBJ1-1, with unresolved D. The input for sequencing was whole blood, taken in connection with sensitization to the hapten diphenylcyclopropenone (DPC). The sequence came from a woman younger than 35 with alopecia areata. Some clones in this sample may be carry-over from other donors' samples. CDR3 bases: TGTGCCAGCAGTTACCTCCCGGTCCAGGAAGCTTTCTTT. Translation gives CASSYLPVQEAFF.